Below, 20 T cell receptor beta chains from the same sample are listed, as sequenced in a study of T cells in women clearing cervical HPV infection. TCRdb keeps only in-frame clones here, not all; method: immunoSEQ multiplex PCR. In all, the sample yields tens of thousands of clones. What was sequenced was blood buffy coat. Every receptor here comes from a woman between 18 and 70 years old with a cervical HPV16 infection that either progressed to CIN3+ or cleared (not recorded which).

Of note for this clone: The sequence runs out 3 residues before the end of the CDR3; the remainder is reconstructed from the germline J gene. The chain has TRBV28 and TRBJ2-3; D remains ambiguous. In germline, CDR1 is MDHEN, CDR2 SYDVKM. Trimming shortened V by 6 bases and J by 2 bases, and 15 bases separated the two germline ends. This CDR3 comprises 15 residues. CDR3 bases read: TGTGCCAGCAGCCCCACGACTTTAGTCACAGATACG. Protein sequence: CASSPTTLVTDT. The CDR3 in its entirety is CASSPTTLVTDTQYF.

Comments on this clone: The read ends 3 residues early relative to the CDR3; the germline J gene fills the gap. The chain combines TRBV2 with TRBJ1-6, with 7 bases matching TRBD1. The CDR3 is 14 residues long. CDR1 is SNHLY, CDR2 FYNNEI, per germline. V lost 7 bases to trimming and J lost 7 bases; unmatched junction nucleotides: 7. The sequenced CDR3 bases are TGTGCCAGCACCCTCCGACAGGGAAATTCACCC. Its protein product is CASTLRQGNSP. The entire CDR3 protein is CASTLRQGNSPLHF.

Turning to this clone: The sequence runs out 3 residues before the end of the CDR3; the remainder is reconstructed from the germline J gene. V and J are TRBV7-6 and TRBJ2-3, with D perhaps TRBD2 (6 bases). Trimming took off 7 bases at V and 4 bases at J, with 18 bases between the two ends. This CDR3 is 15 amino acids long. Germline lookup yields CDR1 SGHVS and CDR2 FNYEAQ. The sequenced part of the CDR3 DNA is TGTGCCAGCACGCTACGGCAGGGAGGCGCAGATACG. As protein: CASTLRQGGADT. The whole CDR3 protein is CASTLRQGGADTQYF.

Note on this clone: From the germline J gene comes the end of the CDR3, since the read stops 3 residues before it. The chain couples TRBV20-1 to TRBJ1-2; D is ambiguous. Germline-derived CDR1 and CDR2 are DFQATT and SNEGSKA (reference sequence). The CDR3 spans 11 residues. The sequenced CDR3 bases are TGCAGTGCTAGGTTCGGTCCCGGC. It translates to CSARFGPG. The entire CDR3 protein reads CSARFGPGYTF.

CDR3 in amino acids: CASSQGLQGAKNIQYF. CDR3 DNA (partial): TGCGCCAGCAGCCAAGGGCTTCAAGGAGCCAAAAACATT. This chain uses TRBV5-1 with TRBJ2-4; D not resolved. The read terminates 3 residues before the CDR3 end, so the remaining end is supplied by the germline J gene. The CDR3 is made up of 16 amino acids. V was clipped by 4 bases and J by 0 bases, with 14 bases between them. Germline V gene sequence: CDR1 SGHRS, CDR2 YFSETQ.

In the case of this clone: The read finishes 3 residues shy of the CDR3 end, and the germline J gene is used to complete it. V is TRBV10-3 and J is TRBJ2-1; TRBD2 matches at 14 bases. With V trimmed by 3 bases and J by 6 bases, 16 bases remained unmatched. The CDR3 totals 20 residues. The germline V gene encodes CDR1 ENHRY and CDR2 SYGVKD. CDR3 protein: CAISDPTGTSGGSASNEQFF. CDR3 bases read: TGTGCCATCAGTGACCCGACCGGGACTAGCGGGGGTTCAGCTTCCAATGAG.

CDR3 in amino acids: CASSVTVNTEAFF. The CDR3 DNA, read in part, is TGTGCCAGCAGTGTAACAGTTAACACTGAA. The chain is built from TRBV6-1 and TRBJ1-1; no clear D gene. The CDR3 goes on 3 residues after the read ends, and that part is filled in from the germline J gene. V gave up 4 bases and J gave up 2 bases, with 8 bases separating them. The CDR3 consists of 13 residues. From germline, CDR1 is MNHNS and CDR2 SASEGT.

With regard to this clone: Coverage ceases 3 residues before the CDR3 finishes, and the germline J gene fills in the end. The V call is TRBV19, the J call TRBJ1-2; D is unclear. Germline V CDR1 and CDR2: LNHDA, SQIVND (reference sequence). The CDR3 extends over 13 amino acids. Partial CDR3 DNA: TGTGCCAGTAGCCAGACAAGATCCTACGAC. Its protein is CASSQTRSYD. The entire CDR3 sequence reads CASSQTRSYDYTF.

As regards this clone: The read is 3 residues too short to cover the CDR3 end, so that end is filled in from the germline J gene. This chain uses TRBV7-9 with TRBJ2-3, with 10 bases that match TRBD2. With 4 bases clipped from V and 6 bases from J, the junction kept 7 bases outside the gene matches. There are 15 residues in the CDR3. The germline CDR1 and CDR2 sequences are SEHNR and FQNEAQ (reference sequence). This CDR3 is CASSSERGGRDTQYF. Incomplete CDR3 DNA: TGTGCCAGCAGCTCAGAGCGGGGGGGCCGGGATACG.

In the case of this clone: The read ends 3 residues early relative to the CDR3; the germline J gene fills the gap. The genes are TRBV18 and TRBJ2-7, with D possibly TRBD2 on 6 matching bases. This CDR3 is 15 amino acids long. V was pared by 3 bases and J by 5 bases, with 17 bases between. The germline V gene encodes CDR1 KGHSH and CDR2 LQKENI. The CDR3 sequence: CASSPSGGKGNEQYF. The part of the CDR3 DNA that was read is TGTGCCAGCTCACCGAGCGGAGGGAAAGGGAACGAG.

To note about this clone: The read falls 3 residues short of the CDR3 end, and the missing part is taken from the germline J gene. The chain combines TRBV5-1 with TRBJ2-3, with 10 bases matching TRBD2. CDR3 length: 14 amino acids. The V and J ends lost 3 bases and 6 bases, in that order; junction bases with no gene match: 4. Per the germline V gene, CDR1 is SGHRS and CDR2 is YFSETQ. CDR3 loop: CASSSSGGADTQYF. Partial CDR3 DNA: TGCGCCAGCAGCTCTAGCGGGGGTGCGGATACG. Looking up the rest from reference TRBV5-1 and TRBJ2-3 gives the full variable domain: KAGVTQTPRYLIKTRGQQVTLSCSPISGHRSVSWYQQTPGQGLQFLFEYFSETQRNKGNFPGRFSGRQFSNSRSEMNVSTLELGDSALYLCASSSSGGADTQYFGPGTRLTVL.

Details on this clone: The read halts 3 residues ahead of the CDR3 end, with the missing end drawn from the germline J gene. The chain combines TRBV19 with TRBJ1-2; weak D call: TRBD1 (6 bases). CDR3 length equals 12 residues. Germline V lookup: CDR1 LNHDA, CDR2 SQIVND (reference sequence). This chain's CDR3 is CASTPGGWGYTF. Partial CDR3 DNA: TGTGCCAGTACTCCGGGGGGCTGGGGC.

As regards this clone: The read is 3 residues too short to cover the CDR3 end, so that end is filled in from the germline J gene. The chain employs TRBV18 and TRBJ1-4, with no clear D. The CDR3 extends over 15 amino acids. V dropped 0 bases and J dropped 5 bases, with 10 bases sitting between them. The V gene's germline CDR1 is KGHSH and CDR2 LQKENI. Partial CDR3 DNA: TGTGCCAGCTCACCACCGGGCAGTCTGAATGAAAAA. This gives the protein CASSPPGSLNEK. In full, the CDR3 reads CASSPPGSLNEKLFF.

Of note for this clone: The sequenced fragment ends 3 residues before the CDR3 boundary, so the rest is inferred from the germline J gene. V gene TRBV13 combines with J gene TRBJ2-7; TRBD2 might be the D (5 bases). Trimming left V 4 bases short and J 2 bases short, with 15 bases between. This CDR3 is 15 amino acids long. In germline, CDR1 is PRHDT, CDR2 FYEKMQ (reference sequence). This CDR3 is CASSSGVVGTYEQYF. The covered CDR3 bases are TGTGCCAGCAGCTCCGGGGTAGTAGGGACCTACGAG.

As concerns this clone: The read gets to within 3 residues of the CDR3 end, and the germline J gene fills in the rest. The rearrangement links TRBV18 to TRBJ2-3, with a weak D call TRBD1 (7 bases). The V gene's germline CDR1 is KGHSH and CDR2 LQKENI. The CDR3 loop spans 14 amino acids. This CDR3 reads CASSSGSGGQPQYF. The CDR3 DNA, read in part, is TGTGCCAGCTCATCAGGGTCAGGGGGGCAGCCG. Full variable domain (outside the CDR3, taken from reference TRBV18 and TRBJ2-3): NAGVMQNPRHLVRRRGQEARLRCSPMKGHSHVYWYRQLPEEGLKFMVYLQKENIIDESGMPKERFSAEFPKEGPSILRIQQVVRGDSAAYFCASSSGSGGQPQYFGPGTRLTVL.

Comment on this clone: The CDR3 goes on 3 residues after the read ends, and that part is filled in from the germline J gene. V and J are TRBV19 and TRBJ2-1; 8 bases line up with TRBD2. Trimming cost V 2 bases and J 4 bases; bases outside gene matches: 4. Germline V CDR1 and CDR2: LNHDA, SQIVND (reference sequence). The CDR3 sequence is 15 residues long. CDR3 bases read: TGTGCCAGTAGTATAACGGGGGGGAGTTACAATGAG. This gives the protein CASSITGGSYNE. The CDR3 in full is CASSITGGSYNEQFF.

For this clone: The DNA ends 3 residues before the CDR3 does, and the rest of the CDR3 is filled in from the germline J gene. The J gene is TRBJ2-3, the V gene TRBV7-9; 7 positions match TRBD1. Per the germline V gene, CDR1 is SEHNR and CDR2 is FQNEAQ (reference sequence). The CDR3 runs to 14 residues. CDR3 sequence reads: CASSGDRVEETQYF. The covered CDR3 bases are TGTGCCAGCAGCGGAGACAGGGTCGAGGAGACG.

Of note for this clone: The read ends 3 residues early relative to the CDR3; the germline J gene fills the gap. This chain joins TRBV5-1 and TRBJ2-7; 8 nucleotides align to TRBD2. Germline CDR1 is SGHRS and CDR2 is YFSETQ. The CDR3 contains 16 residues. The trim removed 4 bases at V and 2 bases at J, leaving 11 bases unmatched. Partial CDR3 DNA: TGCGCCAGCAGCCGGGGGGGTTCTGCATCAACCTACGAG. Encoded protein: CASSRGGSASTYE. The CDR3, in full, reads CASSRGGSASTYEQYF.

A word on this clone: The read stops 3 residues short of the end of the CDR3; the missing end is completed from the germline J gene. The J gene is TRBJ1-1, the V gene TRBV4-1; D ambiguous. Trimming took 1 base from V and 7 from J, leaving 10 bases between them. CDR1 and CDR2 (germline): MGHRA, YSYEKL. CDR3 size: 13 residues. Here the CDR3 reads CASSQAPEGEAFF. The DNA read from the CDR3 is TGCGCCAGCAGCCAAGCCCCGGAGGGTGAA.

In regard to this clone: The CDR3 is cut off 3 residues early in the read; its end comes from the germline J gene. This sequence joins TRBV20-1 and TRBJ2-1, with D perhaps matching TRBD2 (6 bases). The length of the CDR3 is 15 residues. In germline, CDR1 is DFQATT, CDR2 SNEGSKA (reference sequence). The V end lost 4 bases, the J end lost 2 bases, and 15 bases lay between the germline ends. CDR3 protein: CSATDLALPYNEQFF. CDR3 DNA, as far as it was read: TGCAGTGCTACGGACCTAGCGCTCCCCTACAATGAG.